These 8 T cell receptor beta chains were sequenced from one sample in a study of blood T cell repertoires in COVID-19. The method was immunoSEQ multiplex PCR; TCRdb's version includes in-frame clones alone and lacks a portion of them. The table shows under 200,000 clones, with approximately 84% occurring only once. The sample taken for sequencing was peripheral blood. These TCRs come from a man in his forties who had recovered from COVID-19.

V gene TRBV6-2 or TRBV6-3 combines with J gene TRBJ2-7; 8 bases are shared with TRBD1. With V trimmed by 6 bases and J by 5 bases, 6 bases remained unmatched. Germline-derived CDR1 and CDR2 are MNHEY and SVGEGT. The CDR3 contains 13 residues. This CDR3 is CASSRTGFHEQYF. DNA of the CDR3: TGTGCCAGCAGCCGGACAGGGTTCCACGAGCAGTACTTC.

This clone was seen a few times. DNA of the CDR3: TGTGCCAGCAGCGTCCGGGTCGGAGAGACCCAGTACTTC. The encoded protein is CASSVRVGETQYF. V gene TRBV5-4 combines with J gene TRBJ2-5; no definite D call. Germline CDR1 SGHNT, CDR2 YYREEE (reference sequence). The V end was cut by 4 bases, the J end by 4 bases, with 11 bases between. This CDR3 spans 13 amino acids.

The chain employs TRBV3-1 (or the pseudogene TRBV3-2) and TRBJ1-2, with D hard to call. Trimming took off 1 base at V and 2 bases at J, with 11 bases between the two ends. The CDR3 extends over 15 amino acids. CDR1 and CDR2 (germline): LGHDT, YNNKEL (reference sequence). Here the CDR3 reads CASSQGAGRNYGYTF. In DNA form, the CDR3 reads TGTGCCAGCAGCCAAGGGGCGGGGAGAAACTATGGCTACACCTTC.

This chain connects TRBV5-5 to TRBJ1-1, with D possibly matching TRBD1 (5 bases). There are 15 residues in the CDR3. Germline CDR1 SGHKS, CDR2 YYEKEE (reference sequence). The germline V and J ends were trimmed by 4 bases and 0 bases, with 13 bases remaining between them. The CDR3 nucleotides read TGTGCCAGCAGCCGATTGACAGTTATGAACACTGAAGCTTTCTTT. Amino acid sequence: CASSRLTVMNTEAFF.

J is TRBJ2-3 and V is TRBV27; no definite D call. The CDR3 is 14 amino acids. Germline CDR1 reads MNHEY; CDR2 reads SMNVEV (reference sequence). With 6 bases removed from V and 7 bases from J, the gap between germline ends came to 17 bases. CDR3 sequence: CASSLQTSLNTQYF. For the CDR3, the DNA is TGTGCCAGCAGCCTACAGACATCGTTGAATACGCAGTATTTT.

The V gene is TRBV9, the J gene TRBJ2-1; D gene ambiguous. The V gene lost 6 bases and the J gene lost 2 bases, with 18 bases spanning the gap. Germline lookup yields CDR1 SGDLS and CDR2 YYNGEE. The CDR3 is 16 residues long. The CDR3 loop is CASTTRNRAPYNEQFF. The DNA for the CDR3 is TGTGCCAGCACCACGAGGAACCGAGCCCCCTACAATGAGCAGTTCTTC.

The chain has TRBV7-9 and TRBJ1-2, with D unclear. The V end was cut by 5 bases, the J end by 2 bases, with 9 bases between. This CDR3 comprises 13 residues. The germline CDR1 and CDR2 sequences are SEHNR and FQNEAQ (reference sequence). CDR3: CASSLTVNYGYTF. The DNA for the CDR3 is TGTGCCAGCAGCCTCACGGTAAACTATGGCTACACCTTC.

V is TRBV7-8 and J is TRBJ1-4; tentative D call: TRBD1 (6 bases). There are 13 residues in the CDR3. Trimming left V 8 bases short and J 8 bases short, with 15 bases between. From germline, CDR1 is SGHVS and CDR2 FQNEAQ. CDR3 amino acids: CASGPQGVEKLFF. The CDR3 DNA follows: TGTGCCAGCGGACCACAGGGCGTCGAAAAACTGTTTTTT.